This is a list of T cell receptor beta chains from one sample in a study of blood T cell repertoires in COVID-19. Data came from immunoSEQ multiplex PCR; TCRdb stores just in-frame clones and leaves some out. The repertoire holds some 38,000 clones, with around 81% as singletons. The source material was peripheral blood. These receptors came from a man in his forties or fifties with active COVID-19. CDR3s include the opening cysteine and the closing phenylalanine or tryptophan. D genes are given only for firm matches. Size is omitted from some rows. Given values are once, few, many or a class for expanded clones.

size: once
D: NA
V: TRBV5-1
J: TRBJ2-2
CDR3: CASSPKVRGTGELFF
DNA: TGCGCCAGCAGCCCCAAAGTGCGGGGAACCGGGGAGCTGTTTTTT

size: NA
D: NA
V: TRBV11-3
J: TRBJ2-2
CDR3: CASSGHGGTGELFF
DNA: TGTGCCAGCAGCGGCCACGGCGGGACCGGGGAGCTGTTTTTT

size: once
D: NA
V: TRBV9
J: TRBJ2-2
CDR3: CASSPRAPPNTGELFF
DNA: TGTGCCAGCAGCCCGAGAGCACCCCCGAACACCGGGGAGCTGTTTTTT

size: NA
D: NA
V: TRBV6-5
J: TRBJ1-1
CDR3: CASSSTQKNTEAFF
DNA: TGTGCCAGCAGTTCCACCCAGAAGAACACTGAAGCTTTCTTT

size: few
D: NA
V: TRBV6-5
J: TRBJ2-7
CDR3: CASSLDFVIYEQYF
DNA: TGTGCCAGCAGCCTAGATTTCGTGATCTACGAGCAGTACTTC

size: NA
D: NA
V: TRBV10-2
J: TRBJ2-5
CDR3: CASTVTGTNQETQYF
DNA: TGCGCCAGTACCGTGACCGGGACAAACCAAGAGACCCAGTACTTC

size: NA
D: NA
V: TRBV6-2/TRBV6-3
J: TRBJ2-1
CDR3: CASSYPRLVISYNEQFF
DNA: TGTGCCAGCAGTTACCCCCGACTTGTCATCTCCTACAATGAGCAGTTCTTC

size: NA
D: NA
V: TRBV5-5
J: TRBJ2-3
CDR3: CASSLMWESDTQYF
DNA: TGTGCCAGCAGCTTGATGTGGGAGTCAGATACGCAGTATTTT

size: NA
D: TRBD2
V: TRBV18
J: TRBJ2-1
CDR3: CASSPPLAGVDNEQFF
DNA: TGTGCCAGCTCACCACCTCTAGCGGGAGTCGACAATGAGCAGTTCTTC

size: NA
D: TRBD2
V: TRBV19
J: TRBJ2-1
CDR3: CASRQAAGGYNEQFF
DNA: TGTGCCAGTAGGCAGGCAGCGGGGGGTTACAATGAGCAGTTCTTC

size: once
D: TRBD1
V: TRBV19
J: TRBJ2-2
CDR3: CASSVTGAGGELFF
DNA: TGTGCCAGTAGTGTAACAGGGGCGGGCGGGGAGCTGTTTTTT

size: NA
D: TRBD1
V: TRBV9
J: TRBJ2-7
CDR3: CASSVAWDSDEQYF
DNA: TGTGCCAGCAGCGTAGCTTGGGACAGCGACGAGCAGTACTTC

size: NA
D: NA
V: TRBV6-1
J: TRBJ2-1
CDR3: CASSEGALAPNEQFF
DNA: TGTGCCAGCAGTGAAGGGGCCCTAGCCCCAAATGAGCAGTTCTTC

size: NA
D: TRBD1
V: TRBV5-5
J: TRBJ2-6
CDR3: CASSLGGQGASGANVLTF
DNA: TGTGCCAGCAGCTTGGGTGGACAGGGGGCTTCTGGGGCCAACGTCCTGACTTTC

size: NA
D: NA
V: TRBV11-2
J: TRBJ2-5
CDR3: CASSLGTEETQYF
DNA: TGTGCCAGCAGCTTAGGGACAGAAGAGACCCAGTACTTC

size: NA
D: NA
V: TRBV3-1/TRBV3-2
J: TRBJ2-5
CDR3: CASSRLQGSPFQETQYF
DNA: TGTGCCAGCAGCCGATTACAGGGAAGTCCCTTCCAAGAGACCCAGTACTTC

size: NA
D: NA
V: TRBV6-5
J: TRBJ2-5
CDR3: CASSQGPSTQETQYF
DNA: TGTGCCAGCAGCCAGGGCCCTAGTACCCAAGAGACCCAGTACTTC

size: NA
D: NA
V: TRBV5-4
J: TRBJ2-3
CDR3: CASSLGPRLGGTDTQYF
DNA: TGTGCCAGCAGCTTGGGCCCCCGTCTAGGGGGCACAGATACGCAGTATTTT

size: NA
D: NA
V: TRBV29-1
J: TRBJ1-4
CDR3: CSVEGPATNEKLFF
DNA: TGCAGCGTTGAGGGCCCTGCAACTAATGAAAAACTGTTTTTT

size: NA
D: NA
V: TRBV6-1
J: TRBJ2-3
CDR3: CASSEAVGGTQYF
DNA: TGTGCCAGCAGTGAAGCGGTCGGGGGTACGCAGTATTTT

size: NA
D: TRBD1
V: TRBV6-5
J: TRBJ1-1
CDR3: CGGGGNTEAFF
DNA: TGTGGAGGGGGCGGGAACACTGAAGCTTTCTTT